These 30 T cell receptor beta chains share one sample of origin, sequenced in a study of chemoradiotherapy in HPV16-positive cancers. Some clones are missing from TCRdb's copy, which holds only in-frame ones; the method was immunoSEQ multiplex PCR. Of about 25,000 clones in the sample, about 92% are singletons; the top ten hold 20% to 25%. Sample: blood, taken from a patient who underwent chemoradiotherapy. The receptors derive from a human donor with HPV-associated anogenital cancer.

CDR3 protein: CASSQDRTSGYNEQFF. The CDR3 region has the DNA TGTGCCAGCAGCCAAGATAGGACTAGCGGTTACAATGAGCAGTTCTTC. The chain has TRBV4-2 and TRBJ2-1; TRBD2 matches at 10 bases. The ends lost 0 bases at V and 4 bases at J; junction bases unmatched: 3. This CDR3 has 16 residues. The germline V gene has CDR1 LGHNA and CDR2 YNFKEQ.

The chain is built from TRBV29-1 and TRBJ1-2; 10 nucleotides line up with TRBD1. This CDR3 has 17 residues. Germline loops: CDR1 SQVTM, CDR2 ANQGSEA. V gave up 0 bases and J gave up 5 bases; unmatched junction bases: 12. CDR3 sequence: CSVEEDYGQGVIYGYTF. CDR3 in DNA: TGCAGCGTTGAAGAGGATTACGGACAGGGGGTTATTTATGGCTACACCTTC.

The CDR3 protein is CASSRFGAQSDEQFF. For the CDR3, the DNA is TGTGCCAGCAGCCGGTTTGGGGCCCAATCAGATGAGCAGTTCTTC. The chain is built from TRBV6-6 and TRBJ2-1; a possible D gene is TRBD1 (5 bases). V was shortened by 6 bases and J by 8 bases, with 20 bases between the two germline ends. This CDR3 comprises 15 residues. CDR1 is MNHNY, CDR2 SVGAGI, per germline (reference sequence).

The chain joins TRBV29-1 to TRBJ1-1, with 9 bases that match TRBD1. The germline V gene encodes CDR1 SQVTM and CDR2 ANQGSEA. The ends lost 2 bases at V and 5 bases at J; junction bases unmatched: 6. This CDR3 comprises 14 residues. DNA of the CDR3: TGCAGCGTTGAACTAACAGGGGGCTGGACTGAAGCTTTCTTT. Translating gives CSVELTGGWTEAFF.

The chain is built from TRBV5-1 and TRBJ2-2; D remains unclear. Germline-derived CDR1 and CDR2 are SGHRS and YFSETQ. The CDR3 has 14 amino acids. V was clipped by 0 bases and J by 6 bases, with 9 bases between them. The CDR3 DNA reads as TGCGCCAGCAGCTTGGAGGAGCGATCCGGGGAGCTGTTTTTT. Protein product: CASSLEERSGELFF.

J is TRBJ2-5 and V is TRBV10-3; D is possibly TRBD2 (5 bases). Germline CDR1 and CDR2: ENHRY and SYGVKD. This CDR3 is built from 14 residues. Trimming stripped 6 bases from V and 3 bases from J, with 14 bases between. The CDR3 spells CAISAAGGEETQYF. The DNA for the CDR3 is TGTGCCATCAGCGCGGCGGGTGGGGAAGAGACCCAGTACTTC.

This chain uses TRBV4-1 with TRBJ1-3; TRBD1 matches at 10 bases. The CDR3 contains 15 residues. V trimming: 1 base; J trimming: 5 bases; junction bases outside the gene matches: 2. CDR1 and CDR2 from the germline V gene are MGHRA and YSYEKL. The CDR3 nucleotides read TGCGCCAGCAGCCAAGGGGGACAGGGGAGAAACACCATATATTTT. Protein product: CASSQGGQGRNTIYF.

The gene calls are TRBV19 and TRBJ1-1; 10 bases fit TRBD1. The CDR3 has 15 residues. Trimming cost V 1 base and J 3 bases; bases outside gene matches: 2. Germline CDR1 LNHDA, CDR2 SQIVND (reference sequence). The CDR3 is CASSIAGQGYTEAFF. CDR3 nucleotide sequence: TGTGCCAGTAGTATAGCGGGACAGGGGTACACTGAAGCTTTCTTT.

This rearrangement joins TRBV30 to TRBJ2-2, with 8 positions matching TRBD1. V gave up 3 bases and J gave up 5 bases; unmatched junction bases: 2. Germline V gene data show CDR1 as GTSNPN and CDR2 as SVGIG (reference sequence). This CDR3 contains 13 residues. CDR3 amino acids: CAWRGTGTGELFF. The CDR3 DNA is TGTGCCTGGAGAGGGACAGGTACCGGGGAGCTGTTTTTT.

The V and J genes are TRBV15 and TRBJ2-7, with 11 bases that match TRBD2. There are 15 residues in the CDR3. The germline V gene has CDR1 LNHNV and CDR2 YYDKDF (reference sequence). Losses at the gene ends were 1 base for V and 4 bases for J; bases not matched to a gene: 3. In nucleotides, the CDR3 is TGTGCCACCAGCAGAGTAGTAGCGGGGGGGTACGAGCAGTACTTC. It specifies CATSRVVAGGYEQYF.

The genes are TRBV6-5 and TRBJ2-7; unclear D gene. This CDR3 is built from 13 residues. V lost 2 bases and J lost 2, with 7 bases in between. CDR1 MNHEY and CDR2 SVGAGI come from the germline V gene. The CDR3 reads CASSYGLAYEQYF. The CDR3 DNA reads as TGTGCCAGCAGTTACGGATTAGCCTACGAGCAGTACTTC.

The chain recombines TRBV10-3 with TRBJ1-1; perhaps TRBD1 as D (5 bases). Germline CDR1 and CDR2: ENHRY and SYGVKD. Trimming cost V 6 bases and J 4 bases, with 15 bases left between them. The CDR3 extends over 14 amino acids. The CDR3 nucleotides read TGTGCCATCAGGGTGCAGGGCGCGAGCACTGAAGCTTTCTTT. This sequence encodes CAIRVQGASTEAFF.

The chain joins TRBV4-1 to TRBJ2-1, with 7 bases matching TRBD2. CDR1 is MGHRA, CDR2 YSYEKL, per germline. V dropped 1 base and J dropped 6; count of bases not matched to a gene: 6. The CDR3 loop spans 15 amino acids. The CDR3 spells CASSQGLAEGNEQFF. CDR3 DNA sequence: TGCGCCAGCAGCCAAGGGCTAGCGGAAGGCAATGAGCAGTTCTTC.

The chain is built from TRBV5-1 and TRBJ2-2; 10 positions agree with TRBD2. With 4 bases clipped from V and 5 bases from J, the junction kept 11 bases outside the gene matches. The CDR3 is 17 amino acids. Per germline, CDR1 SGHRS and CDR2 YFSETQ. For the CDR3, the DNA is TGCGCCAGCAGCCAAGGGCTAGCGGGAGATTGGACCGGGGAGCTGTTTTTT. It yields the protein CASSQGLAGDWTGELFF.

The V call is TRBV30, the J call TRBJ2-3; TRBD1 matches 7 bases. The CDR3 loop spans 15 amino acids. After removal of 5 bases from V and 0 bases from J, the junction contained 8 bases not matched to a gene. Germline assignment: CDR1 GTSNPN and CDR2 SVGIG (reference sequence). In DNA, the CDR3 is TGTGCCTGGGGGACAGTTACCTCTAGCACAGATACGCAGTATTTT. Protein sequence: CAWGTVTSSTDTQYF.

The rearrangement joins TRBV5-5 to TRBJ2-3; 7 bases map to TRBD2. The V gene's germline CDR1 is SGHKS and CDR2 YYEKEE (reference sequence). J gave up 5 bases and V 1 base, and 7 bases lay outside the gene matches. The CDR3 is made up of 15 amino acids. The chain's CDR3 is CASSLSGTGGDTQYF. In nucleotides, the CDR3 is TGTGCCAGCAGCTTGTCTGGGACGGGGGGAGATACGCAGTATTTT.

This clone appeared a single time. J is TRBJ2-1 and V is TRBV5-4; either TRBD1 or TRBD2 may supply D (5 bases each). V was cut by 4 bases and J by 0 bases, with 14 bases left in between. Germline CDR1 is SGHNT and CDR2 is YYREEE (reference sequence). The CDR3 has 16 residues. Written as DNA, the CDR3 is TGTGCCAGCAGCCCCGGGACCACGAGCTCCTACAATGAGCAGTTCTTC. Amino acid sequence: CASSPGTTSSYNEQFF. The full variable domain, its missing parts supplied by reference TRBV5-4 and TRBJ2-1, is ETGVTQSPTHLIKTRGQQVTLRCSSQSGHNTVSWYQQALGQGPQFIFQYYREEENGRGNFPPRFSGLQFPNYSSELNVNALELDDSALYLCASSPGTTSSYNEQFFGPGTRLTVL.

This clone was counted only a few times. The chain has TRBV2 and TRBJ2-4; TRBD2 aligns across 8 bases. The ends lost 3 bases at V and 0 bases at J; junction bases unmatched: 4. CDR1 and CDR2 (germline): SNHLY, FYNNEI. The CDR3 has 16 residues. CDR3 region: CASSDDGGGAKNIQYF. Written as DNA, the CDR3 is TGTGCCAGCAGTGATGACGGGGGGGGAGCCAAAAACATTCAGTACTTC.

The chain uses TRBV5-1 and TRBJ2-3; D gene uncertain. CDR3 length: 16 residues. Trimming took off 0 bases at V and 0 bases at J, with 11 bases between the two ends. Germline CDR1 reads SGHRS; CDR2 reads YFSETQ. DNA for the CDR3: TGCGCCAGCAGCTTGGTAGGCAGTCCTAGCACAGATACGCAGTATTTT. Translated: CASSLVGSPSTDTQYF.

DNA for the CDR3: TGCGCCAGCAGCCGGACGATGGAGGCTGAAGCTTTCTTT. Encoded protein: CASSRTMEAEAFF. The V call is TRBV4-1, the J call TRBJ1-1; the D is unclear. V was clipped by 4 bases and J by 6 bases, with 12 bases between them. This CDR3 spans 13 amino acids. Germline V gene lookup returns CDR1 MGHRA and CDR2 YSYEKL.

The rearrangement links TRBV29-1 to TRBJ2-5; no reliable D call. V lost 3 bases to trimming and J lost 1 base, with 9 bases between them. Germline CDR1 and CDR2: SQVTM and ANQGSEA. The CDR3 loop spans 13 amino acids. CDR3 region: CSVDWQTQETQYF. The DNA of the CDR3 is TGCAGCGTTGATTGGCAGACCCAAGAGACCCAGTACTTC.

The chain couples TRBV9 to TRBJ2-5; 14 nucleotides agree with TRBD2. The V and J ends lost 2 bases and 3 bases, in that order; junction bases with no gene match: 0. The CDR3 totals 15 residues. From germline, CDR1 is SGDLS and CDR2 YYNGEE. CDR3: CASSVGLAGEETQYF. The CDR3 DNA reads TGTGCCAGCAGCGTGGGACTAGCGGGGGAAGAGACCCAGTACTTC. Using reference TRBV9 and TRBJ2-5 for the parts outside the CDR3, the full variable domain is DSGVTQTPKHLITATGQRVTLRCSPRSGDLSVYWYQQSLDQGLQFLIQYYNGEERAKGNILERFSAQQFPDLHSELNLSSLELGDSALYFCASSVGLAGEETQYFGPGTRLLVL.

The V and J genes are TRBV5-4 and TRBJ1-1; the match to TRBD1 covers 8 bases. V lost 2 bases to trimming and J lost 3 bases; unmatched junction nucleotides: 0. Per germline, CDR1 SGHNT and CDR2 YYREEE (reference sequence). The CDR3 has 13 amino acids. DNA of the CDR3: TGTGCCAGCAGCTTACAGGGGGACACTGAAGCTTTCTTT. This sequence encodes CASSLQGDTEAFF.

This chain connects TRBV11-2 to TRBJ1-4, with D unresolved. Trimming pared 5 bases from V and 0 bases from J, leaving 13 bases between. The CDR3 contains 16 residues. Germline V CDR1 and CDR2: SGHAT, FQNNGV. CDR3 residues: CASSQAARTTNEKLFF. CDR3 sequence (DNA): TGTGCCAGCAGCCAAGCCGCGAGAACAACTAATGAAAAACTGTTTTTT.

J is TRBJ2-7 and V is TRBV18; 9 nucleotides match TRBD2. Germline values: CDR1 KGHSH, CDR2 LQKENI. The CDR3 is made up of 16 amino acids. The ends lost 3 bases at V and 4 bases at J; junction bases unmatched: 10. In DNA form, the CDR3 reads TGTGCCAGCTCACCGCAGGCTAGCGGGGTGATGTACGAGCAGTACTTC. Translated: CASSPQASGVMYEQYF.

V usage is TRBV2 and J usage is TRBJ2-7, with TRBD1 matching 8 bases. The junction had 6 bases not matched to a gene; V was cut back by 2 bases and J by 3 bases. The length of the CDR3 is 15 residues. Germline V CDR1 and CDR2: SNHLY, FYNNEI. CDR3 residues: CASSETPDRDYEQYF. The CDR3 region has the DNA TGTGCCAGCAGTGAAACCCCGGACAGGGACTACGAGCAGTACTTC.

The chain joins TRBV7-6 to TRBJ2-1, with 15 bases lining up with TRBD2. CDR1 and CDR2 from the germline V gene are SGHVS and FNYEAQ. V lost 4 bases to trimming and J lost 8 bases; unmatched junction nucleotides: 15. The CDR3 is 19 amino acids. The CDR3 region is CASSSKGFGLAGGPDEQFF. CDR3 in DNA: TGTGCCAGCAGCTCAAAAGGTTTTGGACTAGCGGGGGGGCCCGATGAGCAGTTCTTC.

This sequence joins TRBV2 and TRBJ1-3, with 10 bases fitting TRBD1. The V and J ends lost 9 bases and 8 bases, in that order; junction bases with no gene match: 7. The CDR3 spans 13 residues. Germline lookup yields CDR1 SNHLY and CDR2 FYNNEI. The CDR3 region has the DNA TGTGCCAGTCGGACAGGGGGATGGGACACCATATATTTT. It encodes CASRTGGWDTIYF.

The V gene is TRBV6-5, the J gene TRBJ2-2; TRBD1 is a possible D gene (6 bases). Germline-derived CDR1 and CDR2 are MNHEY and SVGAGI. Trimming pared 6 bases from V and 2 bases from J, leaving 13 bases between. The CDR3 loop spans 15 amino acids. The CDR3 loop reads CASRLQQGNTGELFF. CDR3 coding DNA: TGTGCCAGCAGACTGCAACAGGGTAACACCGGGGAGCTGTTTTTT.

The CDR3 coding sequence is TGCGCCAGCAGCTTGGGAGAGGGAGCGAGCTCATTTGCAACTAATGAAAAACTGTTTTTT. Translating gives CASSLGEGASSFATNEKLFF. V is TRBV5-1 and J is TRBJ1-4; D uncertain. This CDR3 contains 20 residues. CDR1 SGHRS and CDR2 YFSETQ come from the germline V gene. Trimming left V 0 bases short and J 0 bases short, with 21 bases between.